The source of this T cell receptor beta chain is a study of human T cells and chemical hapten exposure. As for the study in general: Mostly female patients had alopecia areata, totalis or universalis.

Germline V gives CDR1 MDHEN, CDR2 SYDVKM. The CDR3 loop spans 13 amino acids. V shed 3 bases and J shed 4 bases, with 7 bases lying between them. Time point given: patch test 2, 6 weeks after DPC sensitization. This sample's treatment: therapeutic diphenylcyclopropenone sensitization with weekly scalp DPC. Ahead of each patch test application, blood was drawn. TCRdb re-called the RACE reads through MiXCR, storing one row per CDR3 protein. Counted here are 84,000 or so distinct CDR3 sequences, roughly 10% occurring once; the ten biggest clones make up 2.5%. This receptor was obtained from a woman aged 25-40 years with alopecia areata. Some clones in this sample may be carry-over from other donors' samples. The V call is TRBV28, the J call TRBJ1-5, with D possibly matching TRBD1 (5 bases). The sequenced sample was whole blood, obtained in connection with sensitization to the hapten diphenylcyclopropenone (DPC). This CDR3 is CASSFQGNQPQHF. The CDR3 nucleotides are TGTGCCAGCAGTTTCCAGGGAAATCAGCCCCAGCATTTT.